One sample yielded the 27 T cell receptor beta chains listed below, sequenced in a study of shared clonotypes between healthy human individuals. Some clones are missing from TCRdb's copy, which holds only in-frame ones; the method was immunoSEQ multiplex PCR. This table has around 690,000 clones, 90% appearing once. Sequencing was performed on memory CD8+ T cells from PBMCs. Documented subset: CD45RO+ cells pooled with CCR7-negative TemRA cells. These receptors were collected from a man between 18 and 35 years old in good health. Some clones in this sample may be carry-over from other donors' samples.

The CDR3 nucleotides are TGCGCCAGCAGCCATGGATTGGGGTCGGGGGACAATGAGCAGTTCTTC. Protein: CASSHGLGSGDNEQFF. The chain employs TRBV4-3 and TRBJ2-1, with D possibly TRBD2 on 6 matching bases. This CDR3 is built from 16 residues. V lost 3 bases and J lost 5, with 17 bases in between. Germline V gene lookup returns CDR1 LGHNA and CDR2 YSLEER.

The chain links TRBV7-2 to TRBJ2-1; the match to TRBD2 covers 8 bases. The length of the CDR3 is 16 residues. From germline, CDR1 is SGHTA and CDR2 FQGNSA. Trimming cost V 8 bases and J 7 bases; bases outside gene matches: 16. This chain's CDR3 is CASGETGGERWNEQFF. CDR3 DNA sequence: TGTGCCAGCGGCGAGACCGGGGGGGAGAGGTGGAATGAGCAGTTCTTC.

In this sample, this clone turned up once. In the same sample, other DNA sequences code for this CDR3. The chain has TRBV29-1 and TRBJ2-7, with TRBD2 matching over 11 bases. The CDR3 covers 13 residues. In germline, CDR1 is SQVTM, CDR2 ANQGSEA. V lost 5 bases and J lost 1; bases outside the gene matches: 1. CDR3 sequence (DNA): TGCAGCGTTAGACTAGCGGGGTCCTACGAGCAGTACTTC. This sequence encodes CSVRLAGSYEQYF.

This sequence joins TRBV7-2 and TRBJ1-3; 7 bases agree with TRBD1. Per germline, CDR1 SGHTA and CDR2 FQGNSA. After removal of 4 bases from V and 2 bases from J, the junction contained 8 bases not matched to a gene. The CDR3 has 16 amino acids. This CDR3 is CASSSETGIAGNTIYF. The CDR3 DNA follows: TGTGCCAGCAGCTCGGAGACAGGGATTGCTGGAAACACCATATATTTT. Combining the CDR3 with reference TRBV7-2 and TRBJ1-3 gives the whole variable domain GAGVSQSPSNKVTEKGKDVELRCDPISGHTALYWYRQSLGQGLEFLIYFQGNSAPDKSGLPSDRFSAERTGGSVSTLTIQRTQQEDSAVYLCASSSETGIAGNTIYFGEGSWLTVV.

The genes are TRBV6-5 and TRBJ2-7, with D perhaps TRBD2 (6 bases). The CDR3 covers 14 residues. The germline V gene has CDR1 MNHEY and CDR2 SVGAGI. Trimming took 7 bases from V and 1 from J, leaving 14 bases between them. The DNA for the CDR3 is TGTGCCAGCACTCAGGCAGGGACTTCCTACGAGCAGTACTTC. Amino acids: CASTQAGTSYEQYF.

The V and J genes are TRBV28 and TRBJ1-5; 8 nucleotides match TRBD1. The junction had 8 bases not matched to a gene; V was cut back by 6 bases and J by 7 bases. This CDR3 is built from 14 residues. The germline gives CDR1 MDHEN, CDR2 SYDVKM. CDR3: CASSERTGSQPQHF. The DNA of the CDR3 is TGTGCCAGCAGCGAAAGGACAGGGAGCCAGCCCCAGCATTTT.

There are a few counts of this clone. The chain is built from TRBV4-1 and TRBJ1-5; no firm D call. CDR3 length: 13 residues. The V end lost 4 bases, the J end lost 5 bases, and 9 bases lay between the germline ends. Germline V gene lookup returns CDR1 MGHRA and CDR2 YSYEKL. Here the CDR3 DNA reads TGCGCCAGCAGCCTCACCCAAGATCAGCCCCAGCATTTT. Protein: CASSLTQDQPQHF.

The rearrangement uses TRBV7-9 and TRBJ2-7; D possibly corresponds to TRBD2 (5 bases). V was trimmed by 5 bases and J by 0 bases, leaving 14 bases between them. CDR3 size: 15 residues. The V gene's germline CDR1 is SEHNR and CDR2 FQNEAQ (reference sequence). CDR3 amino acids: CASSASGGPSYEQYF. The DNA of the CDR3 is TGTGCCAGCAGCGCGAGCGGAGGCCCCTCCTACGAGCAGTACTTC.

The V gene is TRBV27, the J gene TRBJ2-3, with D unresolved. The ends were cut back, 0 bases at V and 8 bases at J, with 12 bases in the middle. In germline, CDR1 is MNHEY, CDR2 SMNVEV (reference sequence). The CDR3 runs 14 residues. CDR3: CASSLSGLVGTQYF. CDR3 sequence (DNA): TGTGCCAGCAGTTTATCGGGTCTGGTAGGTACGCAGTATTTT.

The chain recombines TRBV15 with TRBJ2-4; D is unresolved. The CDR3 runs 15 residues. Trimming stripped 0 bases from V and 2 bases from J, with 8 bases between. CDR1 LNHNV and CDR2 YYDKDF come from the germline V gene (reference sequence). The CDR3 loop reads CATSRDLGSKNIQYF. The CDR3 DNA reads as TGTGCCACCAGCAGAGATCTGGGTTCCAAAAACATTCAGTACTTC.

The chain recombines TRBV6-5 with TRBJ2-1, with 7 bases that match TRBD1. The CDR3 is 14 residues long. Unmatched junction bases numbered 4, after V lost 2 bases and J lost 6 bases. CDR1 is MNHEY, CDR2 SVGAGI, per germline. This CDR3 is CASSYGTAVNEQFF. The CDR3 DNA reads TGTGCCAGCAGTTACGGGACAGCCGTCAATGAGCAGTTCTTC.

The chain recombines TRBV4-2 with TRBJ1-2; D may be TRBD1 (5 bases). The length of the CDR3 is 15 residues. V was pared by 0 bases and J by 8 bases, with 16 bases between. The V gene's germline CDR1 is LGHNA and CDR2 YNFKEQ. CDR3 amino acids: CASSQEIHAGTGYTF. The CDR3 DNA reads as TGTGCCAGCAGCCAAGAGATTCATGCAGGGACGGGCTACACCTTC.

The chain couples TRBV7-3 to TRBJ2-5, with 14 bases fitting TRBD2. Per the germline V gene, CDR1 is SGHTA and CDR2 is FQGTGA. This CDR3 region has 17 residues. J was trimmed by 1 base and V by 5 bases; bases with no gene match: 6. The CDR3 nucleotides read TGTGCCAGCAGCACACGGACTAGCGGGAGGCGCCAAGAGACCCAGTACTTC. Protein product: CASSTRTSGRRQETQYF.

This sequence joins TRBV27 and TRBJ2-1; 7 nucleotides line up with TRBD1. This CDR3 is 11 amino acids long. After removal of 3 bases from V and 14 bases from J, the junction contained 4 bases not matched to a gene. Germline loops: CDR1 MNHEY, CDR2 SMNVEV (reference sequence). The CDR3 spells CASSFGQGEFF. CDR3 DNA: TGTGCCAGCAGTTTTGGGCAGGGGGAGTTCTTC.

The chain couples TRBV28 to TRBJ2-1; TRBD2 agrees at 9 bases. Germline values: CDR1 MDHEN, CDR2 SYDVKM. This CDR3 has 14 residues. V trimming: 7 bases; J trimming: 4 bases; junction bases outside the gene matches: 5. This chain's CDR3 is CASNSAGGYNEQFF. DNA of the CDR3: TGTGCCAGCAATTCGGCGGGAGGGTACAATGAGCAGTTCTTC.

The chain uses TRBV9 and TRBJ1-5; D is unresolved. CDR1 and CDR2 (germline): SGDLS, YYNGEE. V was clipped by 3 bases and J by 10 bases, with 11 bases between them. The CDR3 is 12 residues long. CDR3 nucleotide sequence: TGTGCCAGCAGCGGGGGAGGCAGCCCCCAGCATTTT. Translated: CASSGGGSPQHF.

V gene TRBV28 combines with J gene TRBJ2-4; TRBD1 is a possible D gene (6 bases). Germline CDR1 is MDHEN and CDR2 is SYDVKM. The CDR3 loop spans 16 amino acids. Trimming removed 5 bases at V and 0 bases at J, with 14 bases between. CDR3 nucleotides: TGTGCCAGCAGTGTAAGGGGGATCCTAGCCAAAAACATTCAGTACTTC. It encodes CASSVRGILAKNIQYF.

This clone was counted at least ten times. The rearrangement joins TRBV27 to TRBJ2-1; TRBD2 aligns across 13 bases. The germline gives CDR1 MNHEY, CDR2 SMNVEV (reference sequence). V lost 0 bases to trimming and J lost 7 bases; unmatched junction nucleotides: 0. The CDR3 has 15 amino acids. The CDR3 region has the DNA TGTGCCAGCAGTTTATCGGGACTAGCGGGGAATGAGCAGTTCTTC. Translation: CASSLSGLAGNEQFF.

The V call is TRBV6-5, the J call TRBJ2-2, with D possibly TRBD1 on 5 matching bases. V was pared by 2 bases and J by 2 bases, with 12 bases between. From germline, CDR1 is MNHEY and CDR2 SVGAGI. The length of the CDR3 is 16 residues. The CDR3 nucleotides are TGTGCCAGCAGTTACGGCAGGGTTCGTAACACCGGGGAGCTGTTTTTT. Protein: CASSYGRVRNTGELFF.

The chain links TRBV27 to TRBJ1-6, with 9 bases identical to TRBD1. V dropped 5 bases and J dropped 9; count of bases not matched to a gene: 8. This CDR3 spans 15 amino acids. CDR1 MNHEY and CDR2 SMNVEV come from the germline V gene (reference sequence). CDR3 bases: TGTGCCAGCAGTCCTTGGGGGACAGGGAGTTCACCCCTCCACTTT. This gives the protein CASSPWGTGSSPLHF.

The J gene is TRBJ1-2, the V gene TRBV5-6, with D possibly being TRBD1 (5 bases). The V gene lost 4 bases and the J gene lost 4 bases, with 17 bases spanning the gap. Germline values: CDR1 SGHDT, CDR2 YYEEEE. The CDR3 is 15 residues long. CDR3 in amino acids: CASSLMTAKVYGYTF. The CDR3 region has the DNA TGTGCCAGCAGCCTGATGACAGCCAAGGTCTATGGCTACACCTTC.

V and J are TRBV19 and TRBJ1-2; D remains unclear. The V gene's germline CDR1 is LNHDA and CDR2 SQIVND (reference sequence). This CDR3 contains 13 residues. The V end lost 1 base, the J end lost 3 bases, and 6 bases lay between the germline ends. The CDR3 region is CASSIAADYGYTF. The CDR3 DNA reads as TGTGCCAGTAGTATAGCGGCGGACTATGGCTACACCTTC.

The V call is TRBV28, the J call TRBJ2-7, with D uncertain. This CDR3 is built from 14 residues. V lost 3 bases to trimming and J lost 3 bases, with 12 bases between them. In germline, CDR1 is MDHEN, CDR2 SYDVKM. CDR3 residues: CASSFVGDGYEQYF. The CDR3 DNA reads as TGTGCCAGCAGTTTCGTAGGTGATGGCTACGAGCAGTACTTC.

This clone appeared once. The chain employs TRBV2 and TRBJ2-7; TRBD2 aligns across 7 bases. With V trimmed by 1 base and J by 6 bases, 6 bases remained unmatched. The CDR3 runs to 14 residues. The germline V gene has CDR1 SNHLY and CDR2 FYNNEI. The CDR3 region is CASSEGGRASEQYF. The CDR3 DNA is TGTGCCAGCAGTGAAGGGGGGAGGGCCTCCGAGCAGTACTTC.

The chain is built from TRBV7-2 and TRBJ2-7; no clear D gene. Germline V lookup: CDR1 SGHTA, CDR2 FQGNSA. The CDR3 spans 14 residues. Trimming took 3 bases from V and 3 from J, leaving 12 bases between them. The chain's CDR3 is CASSFSELNYEQYF. CDR3 coding DNA: TGTGCCAGCAGCTTCTCTGAATTGAACTACGAGCAGTACTTC. Combining the CDR3 with reference TRBV7-2 and TRBJ2-7 gives the whole variable domain GAGVSQSPSNKVTEKGKDVELRCDPISGHTALYWYRQSLGQGLEFLIYFQGNSAPDKSGLPSDRFSAERTGGSVSTLTIQRTQQEDSAVYLCASSFSELNYEQYFGPGTRLTVT.

The CDR3 DNA follows: TGTGCCAGCAGTTACGGGCCCGGCACTGAAGCTTTCTTT. Translating gives CASSYGPGTEAFF. The V and J genes are TRBV6-5 and TRBJ1-1; D gene unclear. Trimming took 2 bases from V and 4 from J, leaving 8 bases between them. Germline V gene lookup returns CDR1 MNHEY and CDR2 SVGAGI. CDR3 length equals 13 residues.

The chain joins TRBV7-6 to TRBJ2-7; 13 bases match TRBD2. V dropped 4 bases and J dropped 6; count of bases not matched to a gene: 0. This CDR3 has 13 amino acids. Germline CDR1 and CDR2: SGHVS and FNYEAQ. The DNA for the CDR3 is TGTGCCAGCAGCTGGACTAGCGGGAGCGAGCAGTACTTC. It codes for CASSWTSGSEQYF.